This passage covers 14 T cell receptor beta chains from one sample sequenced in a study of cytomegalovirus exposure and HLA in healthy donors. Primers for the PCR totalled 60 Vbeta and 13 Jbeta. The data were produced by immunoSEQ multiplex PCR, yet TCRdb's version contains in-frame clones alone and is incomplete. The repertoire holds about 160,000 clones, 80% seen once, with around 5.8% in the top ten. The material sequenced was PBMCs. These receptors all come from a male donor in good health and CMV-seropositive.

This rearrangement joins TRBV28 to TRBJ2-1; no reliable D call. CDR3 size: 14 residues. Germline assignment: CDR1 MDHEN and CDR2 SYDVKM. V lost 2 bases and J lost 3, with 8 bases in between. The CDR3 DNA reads TGTGCCAGCAGTTTAATGGAGTACTACAATGAGCAGTTCTTC. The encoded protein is CASSLMEYYNEQFF.

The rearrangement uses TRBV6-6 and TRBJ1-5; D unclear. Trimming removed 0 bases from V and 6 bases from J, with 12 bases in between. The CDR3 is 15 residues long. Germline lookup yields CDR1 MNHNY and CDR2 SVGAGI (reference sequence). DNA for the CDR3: TGTGCCAGCAGTTACTCAAAGGGAGGCATTCAGCCCCAGCATTTT. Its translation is CASSYSKGGIQPQHF.

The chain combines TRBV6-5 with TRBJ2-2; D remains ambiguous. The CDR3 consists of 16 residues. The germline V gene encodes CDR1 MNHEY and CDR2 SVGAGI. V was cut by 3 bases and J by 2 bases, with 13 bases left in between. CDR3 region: CASSYLQFSNTGELFF. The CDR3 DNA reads TGTGCCAGCAGTTATCTTCAATTTAGCAACACCGGGGAGCTGTTTTTT.

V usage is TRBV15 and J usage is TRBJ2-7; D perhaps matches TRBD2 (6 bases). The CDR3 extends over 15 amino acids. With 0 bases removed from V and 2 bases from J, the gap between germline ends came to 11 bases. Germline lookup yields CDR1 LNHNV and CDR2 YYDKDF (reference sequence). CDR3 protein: CATSRDRRGTYEQYF. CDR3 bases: TGTGCCACCAGCAGAGATCGCCGGGGGACCTACGAGCAGTACTTC.

CDR3 protein: CASSLQGGQPQHF. CDR3 nucleotides: TGTGCCAGCTCACTACAGGGCGGTCAGCCCCAGCATTTT. This chain connects TRBV18 to TRBJ1-5, with D possibly matching TRBD1 (6 bases). The length of the CDR3 is 13 residues. The germline V and J ends were trimmed by 4 bases and 6 bases, with 10 bases remaining between them. Germline-derived CDR1 and CDR2 are KGHSH and LQKENI.

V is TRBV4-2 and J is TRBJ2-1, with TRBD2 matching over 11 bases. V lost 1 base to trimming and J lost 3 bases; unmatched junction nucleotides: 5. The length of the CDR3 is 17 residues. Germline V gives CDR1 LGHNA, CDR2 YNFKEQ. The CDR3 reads CASSQVLAGGRYNEQFF. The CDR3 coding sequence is TGTGCCAGCAGCCAAGTCCTAGCGGGAGGCCGCTACAATGAGCAGTTCTTC.

CDR3 protein: CASRTGLGGQYF. CDR3 coding DNA: TGTGCCAGCAGAACCGGGTTAGGCGGGCAGTACTTC. The chain links TRBV6-1 to TRBJ2-7, with unresolved D. The CDR3 length is 12 residues. Germline V gene lookup returns CDR1 MNHNS and CDR2 SASEGT. V was pared by 6 bases and J by 9 bases, with 15 bases between.

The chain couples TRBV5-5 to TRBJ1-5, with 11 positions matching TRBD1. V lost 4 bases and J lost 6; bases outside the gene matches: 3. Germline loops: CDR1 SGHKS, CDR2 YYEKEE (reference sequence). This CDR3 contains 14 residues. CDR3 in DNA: TGTGCCAGCAGCCAGGGACAGGGGGTTCAGCCCCAGCATTTT. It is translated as CASSQGQGVQPQHF.

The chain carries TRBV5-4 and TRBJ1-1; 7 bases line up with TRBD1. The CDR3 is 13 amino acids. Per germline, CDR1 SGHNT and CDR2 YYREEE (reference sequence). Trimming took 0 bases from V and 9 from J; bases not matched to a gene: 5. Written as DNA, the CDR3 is TGTGCCAGCAGCTTGGGGGACAGCTTAAAAGCTTTCTTT. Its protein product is CASSLGDSLKAFF.

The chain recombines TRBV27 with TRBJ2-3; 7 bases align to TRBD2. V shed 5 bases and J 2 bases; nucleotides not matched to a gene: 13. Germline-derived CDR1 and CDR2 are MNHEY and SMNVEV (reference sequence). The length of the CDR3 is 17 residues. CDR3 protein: CASSGLRGGGDTDTQYF. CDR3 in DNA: TGTGCCAGCAGTGGCCTCCGCGGGGGAGGAGACACAGATACGCAGTATTTT.

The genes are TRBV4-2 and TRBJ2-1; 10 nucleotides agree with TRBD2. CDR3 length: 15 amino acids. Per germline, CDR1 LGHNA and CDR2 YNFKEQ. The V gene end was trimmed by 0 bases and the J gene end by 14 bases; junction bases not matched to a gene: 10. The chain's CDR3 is CASSQEGPSGSLEFF. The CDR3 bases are TGTGCCAGCAGCCAAGAAGGTCCTAGCGGGAGCTTGGAGTTCTTC.

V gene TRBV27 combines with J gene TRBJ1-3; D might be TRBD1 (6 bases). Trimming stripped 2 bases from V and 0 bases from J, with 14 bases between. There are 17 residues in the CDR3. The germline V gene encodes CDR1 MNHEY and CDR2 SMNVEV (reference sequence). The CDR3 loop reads CASSLLGGASSGNTIYF. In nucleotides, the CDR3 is TGTGCCAGCAGTTTACTTGGGGGGGCCAGCTCTGGAAACACCATATATTTT.

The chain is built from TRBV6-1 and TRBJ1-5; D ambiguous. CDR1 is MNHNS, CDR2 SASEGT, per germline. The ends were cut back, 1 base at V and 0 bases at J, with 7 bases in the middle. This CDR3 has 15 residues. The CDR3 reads CASSEGSNSNQPQHF. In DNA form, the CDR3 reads TGTGCCAGCAGTGAAGGTTCCAATAGCAATCAGCCCCAGCATTTT.

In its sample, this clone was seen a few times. CDR3 in DNA: TGTGCCAGCAGCTTATTCGGGCAGTGGGACAGGGGAGGGATCAATGAGCAGTTCTTC. Its protein product is CASSLFGQWDRGGINEQFF. The chain is built from TRBV11-2 and TRBJ2-1; 10 bases are shared with TRBD1. Trimming at V came to 2 bases and at J to 6 bases, leaving 16 bases not matched to a gene. In germline, CDR1 is SGHAT, CDR2 FQNNGV. The CDR3 runs to 19 residues.